This TCR beta chain originates from a study of radiation and T cells in renal cell carcinoma. Sequencing used immunoSEQ multiplex PCR; TCRdb keeps in-frame clones, though not all of them. The sample gives around 130,000 clones, approximately 75% of which show up once; under 2.5% is in the top ten. Documented time point: blood 2 weeks post-SBRT. Described treatment: 15 Gy SBRT to primary tumor, nephrectomy 4 weeks later. The CDR3 covers 14 residues. The V and J ends lost 3 bases and 2 bases respectively, with 11 bases between them. Germline assignment: CDR1 MDHEN and CDR2 SYDVKM. The material was blood, obtained from a patient whose treatment included radiotherapy and nephrectomy. The TCR originated in a woman aged 60-75 years with renal cell carcinoma. V gene TRBV28 combines with J gene TRBJ2-7; the D is unclear. CDR3 residues: CASSFAVSPYEQYF. The CDR3 bases are TGTGCCAGCAGTTTCGCGGTCAGCCCCTACGAGCAGTACTTC. Variable domain in full (rest from reference TRBV28 and TRBJ2-7): DVKVTQSSRYLVKRTGEKVFLECVQDMDHENMFWYRQDPGLGLRLIYFSYDVKMKEKGDIPEGYSVSREKKERFSLILESASTNQTSMYLCASSFAVSPYEQYFGPGTRLTVT.